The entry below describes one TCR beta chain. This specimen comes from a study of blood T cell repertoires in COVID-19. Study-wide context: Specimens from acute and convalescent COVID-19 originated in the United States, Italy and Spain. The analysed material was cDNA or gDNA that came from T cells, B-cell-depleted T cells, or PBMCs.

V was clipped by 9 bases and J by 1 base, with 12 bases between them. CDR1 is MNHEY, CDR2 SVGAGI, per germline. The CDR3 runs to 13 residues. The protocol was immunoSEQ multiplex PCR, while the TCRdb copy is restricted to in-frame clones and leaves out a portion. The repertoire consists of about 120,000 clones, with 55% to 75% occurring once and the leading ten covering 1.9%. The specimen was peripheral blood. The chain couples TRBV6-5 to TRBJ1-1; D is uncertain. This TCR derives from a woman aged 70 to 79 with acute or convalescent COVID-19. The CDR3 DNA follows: TGTGCCAGTCTTCGGGTAGGGAACACTGAAGCTTTCTTT. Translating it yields CASLRVGNTEAFF.